This T cell receptor (gamma chain) was sequenced for a study of γδ T cells in repeated Plasmodium falciparum infection. Study-wide background: Donors were malaria-exposed Malian children or age- and gender-matched Australian children. Over around 630 days, donors received four mosquito-bite P. falciparum NF54 infections.

Each sorted gammadelta sample had TRG and TRD chains sequenced. TCRdb processed the multiplex PCR reads again with the CATT caller. This table has approximately 26,000 gamma-chain clones, about 3% appearing once. Many counts were recorded for this clone. TCRdb shows a much larger clone's protein in place of this DNA's translation, and the two differ at residue 11, likely through a read error; the protein shown is translated from the DNA. The germline gives CDR1 GITISATS, CDR2 ISYDGTV (reference sequence). The CDR3 consists of 16 residues. Vgamma9/Vdelta2+ and Vdelta2-negative gammadelta T cells were flow-sorted from PBMC for bulk sequencing.

V gene TRGV9 combines with J gene TRGJP. As TCRdb names no J gene, one was assigned here on the basis of a DNA match to germline. This receptor was taken from a pool of human donors (malaria-infected and uninfected, not separated). Sequenced input: gamma-delta T cells from blood. Here the CDR3 DNA reads TGTGCCTTGTGGAAAGGTCAAGAGTTGGGCATAAAAATCAAGGTATTT. Translation gives CALWKGQELGIKIKVF.